These 8 T cell receptor beta chains originate from one sample sequenced in a study of blood T cell repertoires in COVID-19. The protocol was immunoSEQ multiplex PCR, while the TCRdb copy is restricted to in-frame clones and leaves out a portion. This sample has around 250,000 clones; about 80% occur once, and the top ten carry under 2%. Material for sequencing was peripheral blood. The receptors originated from an elderly woman with acute or convalescent COVID-19.

The CDR3 loop is CASSLDRGSGPLHF. In DNA form, the CDR3 reads TGTGCCAGCAGCTTGGACAGGGGGTCGGGGCCCCTCCACTTT. The V gene is TRBV5-4, the J gene TRBJ1-6; 8 bases fit TRBD1. CDR3 size: 14 residues. The V gene end was trimmed by 0 bases and the J gene end by 13 bases; junction bases not matched to a gene: 6. CDR1 and CDR2 (germline): SGHNT, YYREEE (reference sequence).

This chain links TRBV12-3 or TRBV12-4 with TRBJ1-5, with unresolved D. V lost 6 bases to trimming and J lost 1 base, with 7 bases between them. The CDR3 has 13 amino acids. CDR3 in amino acids: CASSLGSNQPQHF. The CDR3 DNA sequence: TGTGCCAGCAGCCTCGGGAGCAATCAGCCCCAGCATTTT.

This rearrangement joins TRBV28 to TRBJ2-7; 10 bases agree with TRBD1. Losses at the gene ends were 2 bases for V and 5 bases for J; bases not matched to a gene: 6. The germline CDR1 and CDR2 sequences are MDHEN and SYDVKM. The CDR3 contains 15 residues. The DNA of the CDR3 is TGTGCCAGCAGTTTAAGTGGACAGGGGGTAGACGAGCAGTACTTC. As protein: CASSLSGQGVDEQYF.

DNA for the CDR3: TGCGCCAGCAGCTTGGAAGGCAGCGGGAGCACAGATACGCAGTATTTT. Amino acids: CASSLEGSGSTDTQYF. The chain recombines TRBV5-1 with TRBJ2-3; possibly TRBD2 for D (6 bases). The V end was cut by 0 bases, the J end by 0 bases, with 11 bases between. From germline, CDR1 is SGHRS and CDR2 YFSETQ. The CDR3 is 16 amino acids.

This clone occurred once. One end of the junction does not line up with germline, which may come from a read error. The genes are TRBV7-7 and TRBJ2-5; 7 positions agree with TRBD1. Per the germline V gene, CDR1 is SSHAT and CDR2 is FNYEAQ (reference sequence). CDR3 length: 15 amino acids. The CDR3 region is CASSLGRGISETQYF. The CDR3 DNA follows: TGTGCTAGCAGCTTAGGCAGGGGGATCTCGGAGACCCAGTACTTC.

The J gene is TRBJ1-5, the V gene TRBV18; perhaps TRBD1 as D (5 bases). Germline CDR1 KGHSH, CDR2 LQKENI. V lost 1 base and J lost 2, with 12 bases in between. CDR3 length: 16 amino acids. The CDR3 is CASSPQEGSGNQPQHF. In nucleotides, the CDR3 is TGTGCCAGCTCACCACAGGAGGGGTCGGGCAATCAGCCCCAGCATTTT.

The rearrangement uses TRBV9 and TRBJ1-6, with 7 bases identical to TRBD1. Losses at the gene ends were 0 bases for V and 6 bases for J; bases not matched to a gene: 6. The germline gives CDR1 SGDLS, CDR2 YYNGEE. CDR3 length: 16 residues. The CDR3 loop is CASSVASQGGNSPLHF. The CDR3 bases are TGTGCCAGCAGCGTAGCTTCCCAGGGGGGTAATTCACCCCTCCACTTT.

This chain links TRBV12-5 with TRBJ1-4; TRBD1 might be the D (6 bases). With 5 bases removed from V and 0 bases from J, the gap between germline ends came to 13 bases. This CDR3 region has 16 residues. Germline V lookup: CDR1 LGHNT, CDR2 FRNRAP. For the CDR3, the DNA is TGTGCTAGTGGTGTAGGACAGCCAGCAACTAATGAAAAACTGTTTTTT. Translating it yields CASGVGQPATNEKLFF.